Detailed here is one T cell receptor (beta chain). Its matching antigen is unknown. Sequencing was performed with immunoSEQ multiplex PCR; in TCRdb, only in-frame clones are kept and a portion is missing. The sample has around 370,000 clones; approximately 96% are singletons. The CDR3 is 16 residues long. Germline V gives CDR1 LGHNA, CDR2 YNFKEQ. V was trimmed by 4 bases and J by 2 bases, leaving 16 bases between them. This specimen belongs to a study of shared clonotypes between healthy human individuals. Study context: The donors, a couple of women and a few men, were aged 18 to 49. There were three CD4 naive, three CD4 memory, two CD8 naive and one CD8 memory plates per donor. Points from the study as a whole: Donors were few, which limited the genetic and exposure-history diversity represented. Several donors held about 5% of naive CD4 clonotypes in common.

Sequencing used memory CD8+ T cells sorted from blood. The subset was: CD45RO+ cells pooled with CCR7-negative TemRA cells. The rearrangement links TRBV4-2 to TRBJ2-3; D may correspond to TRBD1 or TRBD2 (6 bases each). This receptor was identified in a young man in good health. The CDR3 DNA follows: TGTGCCAGCAGCCGACGCCGGGGGCAATTCACAGATACGCAGTATTTT. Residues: CASSRRRGQFTDTQYF.